This entry lists 16 T cell receptor beta chains sequenced from one sample in a study of a mutant IDH1 vaccine in newly diagnosed glioma. The time point denotes: week 5, during vaccination. A 20-mer mutant IDH1 peptide at 300 ug was injected subcutaneously with topical imiquimod. The antigens for these receptors are not known. Data came from immunoSEQ multiplex PCR; TCRdb stores just in-frame clones and leaves some out. Of around 50,000 clones detected, 70% to 90% appear once; the ten largest clones hold approximately 4.2%. Sequenced here: PBMCs, sampled from a glioma patient whose treatment included an IDH1 peptide vaccine. These receptors were obtained from a middle-aged woman with glioma.

V usage is TRBV4-1 and J usage is TRBJ1-1; D is possibly TRBD1 (6 bases). V was cut by 3 bases and J by 0 bases, with 8 bases left in between. The CDR3 covers 14 residues. The germline CDR1 and CDR2 sequences are MGHRA and YSYEKL. The chain's CDR3 is CASSHDRLNTEAFF. The CDR3 coding sequence is TGCGCCAGCAGCCACGACAGGCTGAACACTGAAGCTTTCTTT.

This sequence joins TRBV5-6 and TRBJ1-1, with D tentatively TRBD1 (6 bases). This CDR3 contains 13 residues. Germline V gene lookup returns CDR1 SGHDT and CDR2 YYEEEE. V lost 2 bases, J lost 5 bases, and 10 bases lay in between. CDR3 in amino acids: CASSFPGQTEAFF. For the CDR3, the DNA is TGTGCCAGCAGCTTCCCCGGACAGACTGAAGCTTTCTTT.

The chain joins TRBV23-1 to TRBJ1-5; D is perhaps TRBD1 (6 bases). TRBV23-1 is placed among ORFs of uncertain function. Trimming left V 0 bases short and J 0 bases short, with 15 bases between. The CDR3 consists of 18 residues. The CDR3 bases are TGCGCCAGCAGTCAATCGGGGAGGACAGCTTATAGCAATCAGCCCCAGCATTTT. Encoded protein: CASSQSGRTAYSNQPQHF.

The chain employs TRBV5-6 and TRBJ2-5; possible D gene TRBD1, 6 bases. CDR1 is SGHDT and CDR2 is YYEEEE in the germline V gene. Deletions cut 5 bases from V and 4 bases from J, with 18 bases between. This CDR3 has 15 amino acids. This CDR3 reads CASSEQGAGGETQYF. CDR3 nucleotides: TGTGCCAGCAGTGAACAGGGTGCTGGGGGAGAGACCCAGTACTTC.

The chain joins TRBV7-2 to TRBJ1-4; D unclear. Trimming removed 2 bases from V and 4 bases from J, with 11 bases in between. This CDR3 has 15 residues. Germline V gene data show CDR1 as SGHTA and CDR2 as FQGNSA. The CDR3 sequence: CASSLTRGINEKLFF. The CDR3 nucleotides are TGTGCCAGCAGCTTAACACGGGGAATTAATGAAAAACTGTTTTTT.

The chain couples TRBV28 to TRBJ2-7; D may be TRBD1 or TRBD2 (5 bases each). V was cut by 3 bases and J by 1 base, with 7 bases left in between. Germline CDR1 MDHEN, CDR2 SYDVKM. The CDR3 covers 13 residues. The CDR3 DNA sequence: TGTGCCAGCAGTTTGGGGGAATCCTACGAGCAGTACTTC. Translation gives CASSLGESYEQYF.

The chain uses TRBV5-1 and TRBJ2-1, with D unresolved. This CDR3 is 14 amino acids long. Trimming took off 4 bases at V and 2 bases at J, with 10 bases between the two ends. Germline V CDR1 and CDR2: SGHRS, YFSETQ. CDR3 sequence reads: CASSPPSTYNEQFF. As DNA, the CDR3 is TGCGCCAGCAGCCCCCCGAGCACCTACAATGAGCAGTTCTTC.

This chain uses TRBV5-4 with TRBJ2-7, with D perhaps TRBD2 (6 bases). Germline-derived CDR1 and CDR2 are SGHNT and YYREEE (reference sequence). The V and J ends lost 4 bases and 3 bases respectively, with 20 bases between them. This CDR3 is built from 16 residues. CDR3 DNA sequence: TGTGCCAGCAGCCCACGTCAGGCCTGGGGGGTCTACGAGCAGTACTTC. Encoded protein: CASSPRQAWGVYEQYF.

The V and J genes are TRBV6-6 and TRBJ1-2, with a possible D match to TRBD1 (6 bases). CDR3 length equals 13 residues. V shed 7 bases and J shed 8 bases, with 17 bases lying between them. Germline lookup yields CDR1 MNHNY and CDR2 SVGAGI (reference sequence). The CDR3 nucleotides are TGTGCCAGCAAAGAGACAGGAAGAATGGGCTACACCTTC. Its protein is CASKETGRMGYTF.

J is TRBJ2-3 and V is TRBV28; 7 positions match TRBD2. This CDR3 comprises 15 residues. The ends lost 2 bases at V and 1 base at J; junction bases unmatched: 3. Germline V gives CDR1 MDHEN, CDR2 SYDVKM. CDR3 DNA: TGTGCCAGCAGTTTAGCGGGAGCAGGCACAGATACGCAGTATTTT. Translated: CASSLAGAGTDTQYF.

V gene TRBV19 combines with J gene TRBJ1-3; D gene unclear. Trimming left V 7 bases short and J 0 bases short, with 10 bases between. Germline V gives CDR1 LNHDA, CDR2 SQIVND (reference sequence). The CDR3 consists of 14 residues. The CDR3 loop reads CASTDSASGNTIYF. The CDR3 bases are TGTGCCAGTACCGATAGTGCCTCTGGAAACACCATATATTTT. Full variable domain (missing parts from reference TRBV19 and TRBJ1-3): DGGITQSPKYLFRKEGQNVTLSCEQNLNHDAMYWYRQDPGQGLRLIYYSQIVNDFQKGDIAEGYSVSREKKESFPLTVTSAQKNPTAFYLCASTDSASGNTIYFGEGSWLTVV.

This sequence joins TRBV7-9 and TRBJ1-5, with 9 bases identical to TRBD1. Germline values: CDR1 SEHNR, CDR2 FQNEAQ (reference sequence). The CDR3 has 16 residues. With 3 bases clipped from V and 3 bases from J, the junction kept 6 bases outside the gene matches. The DNA of the CDR3 is TGTGCCAGCAGCTTTTTCGGGACAGGGACCAATCAGCCCCAGCATTTT. Its protein product is CASSFFGTGTNQPQHF.

In this sample, this clone turned up once. The chain is built from TRBV15 and TRBJ2-2; 7 bases are shared with TRBD2. V shed 0 bases and J 7 bases; nucleotides not matched to a gene: 5. This CDR3 comprises 15 residues. Germline-derived CDR1 and CDR2 are LNHNV and YYDKDF (reference sequence). The CDR3, as DNA: TGTGCCACCAGCAGAGAGCGGGAGTTCGGCGGGGAGCTGTTTTTT. As protein: CATSREREFGGELFF.

The chain couples TRBV7-2 to TRBJ2-3; 11 bases map to TRBD1. Germline V gene data show CDR1 as SGHTA and CDR2 as FQGNSA. The CDR3 is made up of 15 amino acids. J was trimmed by 4 bases and V by 6 bases; bases with no gene match: 6. The CDR3 bases are TGTGCCAGCAGTCGGGACAGGGGGAGTGCAGATACGCAGTATTTT. Translated: CASSRDRGSADTQYF.

The chain couples TRBV4-2 to TRBJ1-1; a weak D match, TRBD1 (5 bases). V dropped 1 base and J dropped 0 bases, with 18 bases sitting between them. The CDR3 loop spans 18 amino acids. Germline loops: CDR1 LGHNA, CDR2 YNFKEQ. The CDR3 DNA reads TGTGCCAGCAGCCAAGTGGGGGGGGTCAATCAACTGAACACTGAAGCTTTCTTT. Its protein product is CASSQVGGVNQLNTEAFF.

This clone is medium-sized within its sample. The rearrangement joins TRBV7-8 to TRBJ2-1; the D is unclear. Per the germline V gene, CDR1 is SGHVS and CDR2 is FQNEAQ. V lost 5 bases, J lost 4 bases, and 9 bases lay in between. The CDR3 extends over 13 amino acids. The CDR3 DNA reads TGTGCCAGCAGCCAATCAAGTTACAATGAGCAGTTCTTC. This encodes CASSQSSYNEQFF.